What follows describes a single TCR beta chain. Profiled with immunoSEQ multiplex PCR; TCRdb holds only in-frame clones, not every one. The repertoire holds under 600,000 clones, with roughly 85% as singletons. These data belong to a study of shared clonotypes between healthy human individuals. This CDR3 contains 15 residues. Trimming at V came to 6 bases and at J to 6 bases, leaving 8 bases not matched to a gene. Germline-derived CDR1 and CDR2 are SGHRS and YFSETQ. The sequence was obtained from a woman aged 40 to 50 in good health. Some clones in this sample may be carry-over from other donors' samples. What was sequenced was PBMCs. The chain uses TRBV5-1 and TRBJ2-1; 11 nucleotides agree with TRBD1. The CDR3 loop reads CASIAGTGGFNEQFF. CDR3 sequence (DNA): TGCGCCAGCATTGCCGGGACAGGGGGTTTCAATGAGCAGTTCTTC. Using reference TRBV5-1 and TRBJ2-1 for the parts outside the CDR3, the full variable domain is KAGVTQTPRYLIKTRGQQVTLSCSPISGHRSVSWYQQTPGQGLQFLFEYFSETQRNKGNFPGRFSGRQFSNSRSEMNVSTLELGDSALYLCASIAGTGGFNEQFFGPGTRLTVL.